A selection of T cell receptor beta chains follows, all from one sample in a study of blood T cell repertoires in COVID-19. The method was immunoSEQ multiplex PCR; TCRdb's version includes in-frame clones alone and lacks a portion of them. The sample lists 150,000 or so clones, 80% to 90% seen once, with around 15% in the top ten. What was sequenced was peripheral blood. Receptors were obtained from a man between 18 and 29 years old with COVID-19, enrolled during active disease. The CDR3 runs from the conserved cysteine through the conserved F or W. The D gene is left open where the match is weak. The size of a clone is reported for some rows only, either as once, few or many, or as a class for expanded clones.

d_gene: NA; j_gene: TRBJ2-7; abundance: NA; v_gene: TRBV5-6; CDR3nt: TGTGCCAGCAGCTTGGGCGGGACCTACGAGCAGTACTTC; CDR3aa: CASSLGGTYEQYF
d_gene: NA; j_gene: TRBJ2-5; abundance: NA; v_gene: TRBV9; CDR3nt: TGTGCCAGCAGCTACCAGGGGGAGGAAGAGACCCAGTACTTC; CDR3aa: CASSYQGEEETQYF
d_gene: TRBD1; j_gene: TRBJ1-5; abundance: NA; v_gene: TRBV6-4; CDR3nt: TGTGCCAGCAGTGACTCGAGCATGGCGGTCTCGGGACAGGGGGATCAGCCCCAGCATTTT; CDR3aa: CASSDSSMAVSGQGDQPQHF
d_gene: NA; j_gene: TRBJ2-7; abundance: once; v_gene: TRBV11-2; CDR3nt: TGTGCCAGCAGCTTAGACCCAGGGCGAGTCCACGAGCAGTACTTC; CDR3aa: CASSLDPGRVHEQYF
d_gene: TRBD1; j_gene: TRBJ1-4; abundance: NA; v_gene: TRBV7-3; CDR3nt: TGTGCCAGCAGGCCGGGACAGGGAGAAAAACTGTTTTTT; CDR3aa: CASRPGQGEKLFF
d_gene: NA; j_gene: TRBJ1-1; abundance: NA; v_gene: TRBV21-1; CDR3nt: TGTGCCAGCAGCACCGACAGAGACACTGAAGCTTTCTTT; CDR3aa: CASSTDRDTEAFF
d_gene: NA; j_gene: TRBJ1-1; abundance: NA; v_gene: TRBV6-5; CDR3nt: TGTGCCAGCAGAGGAACAGGGCCAGGGGACACTGAAGCTTTCTTT; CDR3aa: CASRGTGPGDTEAFF
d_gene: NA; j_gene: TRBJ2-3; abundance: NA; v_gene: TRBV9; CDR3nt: TGTGCCAGCAGCGTAGAGGCGGGACGAACAGATACGCAGTATTTT; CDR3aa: CASSVEAGRTDTQYF
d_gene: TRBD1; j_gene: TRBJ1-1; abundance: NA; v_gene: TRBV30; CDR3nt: TGTGCCTGGAGTACCCGACAGGGGGTCACTGAAGCTTTCTTT; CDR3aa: CAWSTRQGVTEAFF
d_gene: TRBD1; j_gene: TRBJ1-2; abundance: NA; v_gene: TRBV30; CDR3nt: TGTGCCTGGGAACCGGGACAGGGGTACTACACCTTC; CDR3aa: CAWEPGQGYYTF
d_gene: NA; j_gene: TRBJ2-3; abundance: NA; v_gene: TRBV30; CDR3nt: TGTGCCTGGAGTCCGGACTACTTAGATACGCAGTATTTT; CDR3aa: CAWSPDYLDTQYF
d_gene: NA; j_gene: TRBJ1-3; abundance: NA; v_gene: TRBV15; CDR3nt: TGTGCCACCAGCAGAGATTTGGCAGGGCGAAACACCATATATTTT; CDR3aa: CATSRDLAGRNTIYF
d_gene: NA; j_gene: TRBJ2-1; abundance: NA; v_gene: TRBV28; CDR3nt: TGTGCCAGCAGTTATAGCGTCGCAGGGAGGCCGTTCTTC; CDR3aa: CASSYSVAGRPFF
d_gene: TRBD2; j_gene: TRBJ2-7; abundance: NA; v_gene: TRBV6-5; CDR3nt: TGTGCCAGCAGTCGTAGCGGGATCTACGAGCAGTACTTC; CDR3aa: CASSRSGIYEQYF
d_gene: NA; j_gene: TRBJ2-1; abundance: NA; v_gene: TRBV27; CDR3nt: TGTGCCAGCACAATTACTCCGAGCTCCTACAATGAGCAGTTCTTC; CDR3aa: CASTITPSSYNEQFF
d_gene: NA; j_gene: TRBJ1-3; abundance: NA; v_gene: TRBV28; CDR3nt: TGTGCCAGCAGTTTGCCGTTGGGGCTCGGAAACACCATATATTTT; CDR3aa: CASSLPLGLGNTIYF
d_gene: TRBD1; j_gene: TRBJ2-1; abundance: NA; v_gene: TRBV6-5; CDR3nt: TGTGCCAGCCGGGGACAGGCATTCAATGAGCAGTTCTTC; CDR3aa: CASRGQAFNEQFF
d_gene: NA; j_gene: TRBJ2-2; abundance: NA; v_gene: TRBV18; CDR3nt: TGTGCCAGCTCACCTGTGTCCTGGAACACCGGGGAGCTGTTTTTT; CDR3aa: CASSPVSWNTGELFF
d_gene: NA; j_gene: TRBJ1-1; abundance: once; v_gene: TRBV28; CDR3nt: TGTGCCAGCAGTTCAGGGGTGGCTGAAGCTTTCTTT; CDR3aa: CASSSGVAEAFF
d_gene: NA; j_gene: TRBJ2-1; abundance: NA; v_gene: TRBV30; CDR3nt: TGTGCCTGGGAAAACACCTACAATGAGCAGTTCTTC; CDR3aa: CAWENTYNEQFF
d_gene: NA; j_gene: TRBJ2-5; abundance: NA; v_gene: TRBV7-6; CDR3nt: TGTGCCAGCAGCTCCCCTCGTGGGCTTGGGGAGACCCAGTACTTC; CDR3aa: CASSSPRGLGETQYF
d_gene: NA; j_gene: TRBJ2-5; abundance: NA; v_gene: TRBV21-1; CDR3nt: TGTGCCAGCAGCACAGGGAGGGGGGAGGAGACCCAGTACTTC; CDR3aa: CASSTGRGEETQYF
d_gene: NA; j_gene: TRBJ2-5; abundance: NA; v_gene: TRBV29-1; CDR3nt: TGCAGCGTTGGAGGAGTTCCAGAGACCCAGTACTTC; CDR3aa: CSVGGVPETQYF
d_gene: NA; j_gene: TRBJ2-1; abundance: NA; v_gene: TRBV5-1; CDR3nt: TGCGCCAGCAGCTTGGATTGGGCCTCCTACAATGAGCAGTTCTTC; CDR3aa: CASSLDWASYNEQFF
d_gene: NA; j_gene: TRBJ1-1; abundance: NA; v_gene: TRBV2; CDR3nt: TGTGCCAGCAGTGAAGTACCGGGGGACACTGAAGCTTTCTTT; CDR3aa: CASSEVPGDTEAFF
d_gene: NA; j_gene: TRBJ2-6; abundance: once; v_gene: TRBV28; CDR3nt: TGTGCCAGCAGTGTACAGGGTCACTCTGGGGCCAACGTCCTGACTTTC; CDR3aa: CASSVQGHSGANVLTF
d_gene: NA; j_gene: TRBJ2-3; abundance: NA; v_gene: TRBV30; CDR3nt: TGTGCCTGGAGTGTATACGGGAGTGGAGATACGCAGTATTTT; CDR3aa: CAWSVYGSGDTQYF
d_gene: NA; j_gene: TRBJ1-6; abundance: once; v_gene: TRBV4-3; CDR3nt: TGCGCCAGCAGCCGGCGGACAGATAGCTCCTATAATTCACCCCTCCACTTT; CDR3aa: CASSRRTDSSYNSPLHF
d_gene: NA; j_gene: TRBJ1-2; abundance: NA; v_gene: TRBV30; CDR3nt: TGTGCCTGGAGTGTAATACGGAACTATGGCTACACCTTC; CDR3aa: CAWSVIRNYGYTF
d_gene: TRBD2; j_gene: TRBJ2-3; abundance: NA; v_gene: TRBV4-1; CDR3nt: TGCGCCAGCAGCCTCATTGGACTAGCGGGAGGGCCTGGGAAAGATACGCAGTATTTT; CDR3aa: CASSLIGLAGGPGKDTQYF
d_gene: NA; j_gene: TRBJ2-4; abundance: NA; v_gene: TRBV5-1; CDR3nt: TGCGCCAGCAGCTTGAACAGGGAAAACATTCAGTACTTC; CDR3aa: CASSLNRENIQYF
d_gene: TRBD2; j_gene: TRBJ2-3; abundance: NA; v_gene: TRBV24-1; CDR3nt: TGTGCCACCGAAAGCGGGGACTCCACAGATACGCAGTATTTT; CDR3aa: CATESGDSTDTQYF
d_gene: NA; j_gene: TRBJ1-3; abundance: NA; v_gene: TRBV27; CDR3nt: TGTGCCAGCAGTCCAACCGGAGGATTTTCCACCATATATTTT; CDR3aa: CASSPTGGFSTIYF
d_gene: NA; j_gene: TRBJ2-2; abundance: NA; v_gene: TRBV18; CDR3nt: TGTGCCAGCTCACCCCGGGGAGGCTACACCTGGGAGCTGTTTTTT; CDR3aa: CASSPRGGYTWELFF
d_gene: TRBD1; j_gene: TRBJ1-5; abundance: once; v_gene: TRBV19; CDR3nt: TGTGCCAGTAGTAGTGGACCCGGGGACAGATTTTCCGATCAGCCCCAGCATTTT; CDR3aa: CASSSGPGDRFSDQPQHF
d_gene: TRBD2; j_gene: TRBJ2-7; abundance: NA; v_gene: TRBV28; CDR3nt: TGTGCCAGCAGGGAGCTAGCGGGAGGGGGATCCTACGAGCAGTACTTC; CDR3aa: CASRELAGGGSYEQYF
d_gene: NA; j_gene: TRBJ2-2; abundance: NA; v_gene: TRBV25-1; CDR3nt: TGTGCCAGCAGCCCCTTGGCTAGCGCGAACACCGGGGAGCTGTTTTTT; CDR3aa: CASSPLASANTGELFF
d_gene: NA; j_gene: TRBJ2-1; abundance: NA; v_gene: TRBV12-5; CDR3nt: TGTGCTAGTGGTTTGGCCCCCTCATACGGAGTCGGACAACCCGCCGACAATGAGCAGTTCTTC; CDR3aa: CASGLAPSYGVGQPADNEQFF
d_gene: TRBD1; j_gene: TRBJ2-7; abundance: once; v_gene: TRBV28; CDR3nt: TGTGCCAGCAGTTGGGGACAGGGCTACGAGCAGTACTTC; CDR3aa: CASSWGQGYEQYF
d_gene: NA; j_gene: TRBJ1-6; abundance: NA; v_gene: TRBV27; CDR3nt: TGTGCCAGCAGTTTCAGGGGAAATAATTCACCCCTCCACTTT; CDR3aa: CASSFRGNNSPLHF
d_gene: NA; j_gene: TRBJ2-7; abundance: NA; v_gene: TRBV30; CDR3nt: TGTGCCTGGGGGGAGGCAGCGGTATTAGGCCACGAGCAGTACTTC; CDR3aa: CAWGEAAVLGHEQYF
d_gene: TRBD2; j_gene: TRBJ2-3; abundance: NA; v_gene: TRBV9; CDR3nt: TGTGCCAGCAGCGGGGGAGGGAACACAGATACGCAGTATTTT; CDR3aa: CASSGGGNTDTQYF
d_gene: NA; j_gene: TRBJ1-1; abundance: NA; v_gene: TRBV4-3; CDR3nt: TGCGCCAGCAGCCAAGATTGGCGGGTTCGTGGCGAAGCTTTCTTT; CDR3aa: CASSQDWRVRGEAFF
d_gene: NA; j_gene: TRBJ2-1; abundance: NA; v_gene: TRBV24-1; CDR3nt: TGTGCCACCAGTGAACCCGGGACTGGCAATGAGCAGTTCTTC; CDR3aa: CATSEPGTGNEQFF
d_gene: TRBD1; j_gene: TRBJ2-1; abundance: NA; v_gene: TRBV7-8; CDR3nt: TGTGCCAGCAGCTTAGAATACAGGGGGCATGGAAATGAGCAGTTCTTC; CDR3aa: CASSLEYRGHGNEQFF
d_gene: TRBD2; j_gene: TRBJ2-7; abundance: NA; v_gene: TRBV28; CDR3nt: TGTGCCAGCAGTCCCGGACTAGCGAGGGGGCAGTACTTC; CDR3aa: CASSPGLARGQYF
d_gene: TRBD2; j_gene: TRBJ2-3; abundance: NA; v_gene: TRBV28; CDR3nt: TGTGCCAGCAGCTCACCCAGTACTAGCGACCCCATGGGTACGCAGTATTTT; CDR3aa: CASSSPSTSDPMGTQYF